This T cell receptor beta chain originates from a study of T cell responses to AZD1222 COVID-19 vaccine. Study outcomes and limitations: In a largely white British group with more females than males, clonal diversity was possibly underestimated. Seropositive status at baseline applied to only a handful of AZD1222 recipients. With dominance at 160-218 and 743-854, vaccine-associated CD4 TCRs spanned spike.

Pooled in the analysis were second doses at about 4 or about 12 weeks. This clone is a singleton in its sample. Its specificity is unknown. Repertoires were generated with immunoSEQ multiplex PCR, while TCRdb's copy carries only in-frame clones and drops some. The sample lists roughly 60,000 clones; 60% to 85% were seen once. Per the germline V gene, CDR1 is WSHSY and CDR2 is SAAADI. The CDR3 loop spans 13 amino acids. V dropped 3 bases and J dropped 7 bases, with 13 bases sitting between them. This TCR came from an adult who received the AZD1222 COVID-19 vaccine. This specimen was peripheral blood, taken 28 days after the second AZD1222 dose. The V gene is TRBV10-2, the J gene TRBJ2-7; D gene ambiguous. The CDR3 DNA is TGCGCCAGCAGTGACACAGACCTTTTAGAGCAGTACTTC. Protein product: CASSDTDLLEQYF.